A single sample is the source of the 7 T cell receptor beta chains below, sequenced in a study of T cells in women clearing cervical HPV infection. TCRdb keeps only in-frame clones here, not all; method: immunoSEQ multiplex PCR. The table for this sample gives just under 35,000 clones. Sequencing was carried out using blood buffy coat. These receptors all stem from a woman between 18 and 75 years old with a cervical HPV16 infection that either progressed to CIN3+ or cleared (not recorded which).

Of note for this clone: The read terminates 3 residues ahead of where the CDR3 ends, so the germline J gene completes it. V gene TRBV7-9 combines with J gene TRBJ1-4; 8 bases fit TRBD1. This CDR3 contains 14 residues. V gave up 5 bases and J gave up 8 bases; unmatched junction bases: 7. Germline loops: CDR1 SEHNR, CDR2 FQNEAQ (reference sequence). The CDR3 sequence: CASSHGQGGEKLFF. CDR3 bases read: TGTGCCAGCAGCCATGGACAGGGTGGGGAAAAA.

The CDR3 loop reads CASSTTSGRGNEQFF. The DNA read from the CDR3 is TGCGCCAGCAGCACGACTAGCGGGAGGGGAAATGAG. The chain has TRBV5-1 and TRBJ2-1, with 14 bases aligning to TRBD2. The sequence runs out 3 residues before the end of the CDR3; the remainder is reconstructed from the germline J gene. J gave up 7 bases and V 4 bases, and 4 bases lay outside the gene matches. The germline gives CDR1 SGHRS, CDR2 YFSETQ. This CDR3 region has 15 residues.

Details on this clone: The observed sequence ends 3 residues before the CDR3 terminus, with the missing tail filled in from the germline J gene. The chain has TRBV7-8 and TRBJ1-6, with no clear D. V was clipped by 0 bases and J by 10 bases, with 13 bases between them. Germline V gives CDR1 SGHVS, CDR2 FQNEAQ. The CDR3 has 15 amino acids. The CDR3 region is CASSLALSAGSPLHF. Incomplete CDR3 DNA: TGTGCCAGCAGCTTAGCGCTAAGTGCGGGGTCACCC.

A word on this clone: The read ends 3 residues early relative to the CDR3; the germline J gene fills the gap. The rearrangement joins TRBV20-1 to TRBJ2-7; TRBD2 aligns across 14 bases. Trimming cost V 3 bases and J 6 bases; bases outside gene matches: 1. Germline values: CDR1 DFQATT, CDR2 SNEGSKA (reference sequence). CDR3 length equals 13 residues. CDR3 region: CSARGLAGVEQYF. The part of the CDR3 DNA that was read is TGCAGTGCTAGGGGACTAGCGGGAGTCGAG.

On this clone: With the read ending 3 residues before the CDR3 end, the germline J gene is used to fill in that end. This chain joins TRBV19 and TRBJ1-2, with TRBD1 matching 7 bases. This CDR3 is 12 amino acids long. Germline CDR1 is LNHDA and CDR2 is SQIVND (reference sequence). V dropped 3 bases and J dropped 7; count of bases not matched to a gene: 2. CDR3 DNA, as far as it was read: TGTGCCAGTAGTATTGACAGGGCTGGC. Encoded protein: CASSIDRAG. The entire CDR3 is CASSIDRAGYTF.

Note on this clone: Coverage ceases 3 residues before the CDR3 finishes, and the germline J gene fills in the end. This chain uses TRBV7-2 with TRBJ1-1; 7 bases line up with TRBD1. The V segment lost 5 bases and the J segment 3 bases; nucleotides outside the gene matches: 3. CDR1 is SGHTA, CDR2 FQGNSA, per germline. The CDR3 sequence is 13 residues long. This chain's CDR3 is CASSRDRYTEAFF. The sequenced part of the CDR3 DNA is TGTGCCAGCAGCCGGGACAGATACACTGAA.

Concerning this clone itself: The read terminates 3 residues ahead of where the CDR3 ends, so the germline J gene completes it. The V call is TRBV7-7, the J call TRBJ2-1; D possibly corresponds to TRBD1 (6 bases). The V and J ends lost 1 base and 4 bases respectively, with 11 bases between them. The germline CDR1 and CDR2 sequences are SSHAT and FNYEAQ (reference sequence). CDR3 length: 15 residues. This chain's CDR3 is CASSLGVTGYNEQFF. The sequenced part of the CDR3 DNA is TGTGCCAGCAGCTTAGGTGTCACAGGGTACAATGAG.